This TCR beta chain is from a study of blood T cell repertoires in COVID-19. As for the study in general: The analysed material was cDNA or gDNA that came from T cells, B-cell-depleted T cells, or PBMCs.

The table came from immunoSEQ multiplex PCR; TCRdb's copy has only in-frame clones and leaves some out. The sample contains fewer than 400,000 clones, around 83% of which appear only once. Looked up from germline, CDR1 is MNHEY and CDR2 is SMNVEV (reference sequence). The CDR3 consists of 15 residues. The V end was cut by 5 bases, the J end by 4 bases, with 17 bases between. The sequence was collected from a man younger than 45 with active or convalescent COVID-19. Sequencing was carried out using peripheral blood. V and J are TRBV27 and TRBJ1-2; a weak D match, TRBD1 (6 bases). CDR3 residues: CASSPHTGYGYGYTF. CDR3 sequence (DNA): TGTGCCAGCAGTCCCCACACAGGGTACGGCTATGGCTACACCTTC.